The entry that follows covers one T cell receptor (beta chain) sequence. Sequenced by immunoSEQ multiplex PCR; TCRdb stores in-frame clones only, minus some. The sample lists 26,000 or so clones; approximately 82% were seen once. This record comes from a study of siplizumab effects on memory and regulatory T cells. The CDR3 is 12 residues long. Germline V gives CDR1 SNHLY, CDR2 FYNNEI. V was cut by 4 bases and J by 4 bases, with 7 bases left in between. The sequenced material came from memory CD4+ T cells sorted from blood. The source is a human donor in good health. The chain uses TRBV2 and TRBJ2-5; no firm D call. Here the CDR3 DNA reads TGTGCCAGCAGTGCACTCGGAGAGACCCAGTACTTC. It codes for CASSALGETQYF.